The rows below give T cell receptor beta chains drawn from one sample of a study of shared clonotypes between healthy human individuals. Sequencing used immunoSEQ multiplex PCR; TCRdb keeps in-frame clones, though not all of them. The sample shows roughly 720,000 clones, roughly 88% of them seen only once. Sample: memory CD8+ T cells from PBMCs. These receptors originate from a man aged 18 to 29 in good health. Some clones in this sample may be carry-over from other donors' samples. CDR3s include the opening cysteine and the closing phenylalanine or tryptophan. D genes are given only for firm matches. Rows may omit the clone size; those that give it use once, few, many or a size class.

d_call | j_call | clone_size | v_call | cdr3_aa | cdr3_nt
. | TRBJ1-1 | few | TRBV10-3 | CAISESGANTEAFF | TGTGCCATCAGTGAGTCGGGGGCGAACACTGAAGCTTTCTTT
. | TRBJ1-4 | . | TRBV6-1 | CASEGALNEKLFF | TGTGCCAGCGAAGGGGCCCTTAATGAAAAACTGTTTTTT
. | TRBJ1-1 | few | TRBV29-1 | CSVISENTEAFF | TGCAGCGTTATATCCGAGAACACTGAAGCTTTCTTT
TRBD2 | TRBJ2-1 | . | TRBV10-2 | CASKAGGIYNEQFF | TGCGCCAGCAAGGCGGGAGGGATTTACAATGAGCAGTTCTTC
. | TRBJ1-5 | . | TRBV5-5 | CASSLVWGQPQHF | TGTGCCAGCAGCTTGGTCTGGGGACAGCCCCAGCATTTT
. | TRBJ1-3 | . | TRBV6-5 | CASSSGHTSGNTIYF | TGTGCCAGCAGTTCCGGTCATACCTCTGGAAACACCATATATTTT
TRBD2 | TRBJ2-6 | . | TRBV9 | CASRPGGSGANVLTF | TGTGCCAGCAGGCCCGGGGGGTCTGGGGCCAACGTCCTGACTTTC
. | TRBJ1-2 | . | TRBV6-1 | CASSEDSGGTYGYTF | TGTGCCAGCAGTGAAGATAGCGGGGGTACCTATGGCTACACCTTC
. | TRBJ2-5 | . | TRBV27 | CASSLVPRGAQTQYF | TGTGCCAGCAGTTTAGTACCCCGGGGTGCACAGACCCAGTACTTC
. | TRBJ2-3 | once | TRBV7-8 | CASSKTLSTDTQYF | TGTGCCAGCAGCAAAACCCTTAGCACAGATACGCAGTATTTT
. | TRBJ2-1 | . | TRBV7-8 | CASSLRDYEQFF | TGTGCCAGCAGCTTGAGGGATTATGAGCAGTTCTTC
. | TRBJ2-5 | . | TRBV7-8 | CASSFLIRGGETQYF | TGTGCCAGCAGCTTTCTCATTCGAGGAGGGGAGACCCAGTACTTC
. | TRBJ1-2 | . | TRBV19 | CASSTSRGLNYGYTF | TGTGCCAGTAGTACAAGCAGGGGCCTGAACTATGGCTACACCTTC
. | TRBJ2-1 | . | TRBV15 | CATSRGGTESGEQFF | TGTGCCACCAGCAGAGGGGGGACCGAATCAGGGGAGCAGTTCTTC
TRBD2 | TRBJ2-2 | . | TRBV10-1 | CASSESGGTGELFF | TGCGCCAGCAGTGAGTCGGGGGGGACCGGGGAGCTGTTTTTT
. | TRBJ2-7 | . | TRBV27 | CASSLSRGTNYEQYF | TGTGCCAGCAGTTTATCTCGAGGTACAAACTACGAGCAGTACTTC
. | TRBJ2-2 | . | TRBV4-1 | CASSLISGELFF | TGCGCCAGCAGCCTTATCTCCGGGGAGCTGTTTTTT
TRBD2 | TRBJ2-7 | . | TRBV28 | CASSLGLAGGPYEQYF | TGTGCCAGCAGCCTTGGACTAGCGGGAGGACCCTACGAGCAGTACTTC
. | TRBJ1-4 | . | TRBV4-1 | CASSPSRGATGEKLFF | TGCGCCAGCAGCCCTTCGCGCGGAGCTACCGGGGAAAAACTGTTTTTT
. | TRBJ2-2 | . | TRBV4-3 | CASSGGTNTGELFF | TGCGCCAGCAGCGGCGGGACGAACACCGGGGAGCTGTTTTTT
TRBD2 | TRBJ2-1 | . | TRBV4-3 | CASSQSTSGNYNEQFF | TGCGCCAGCAGCCAAAGTACTAGCGGGAATTATAATGAGCAGTTCTTC
. | TRBJ2-7 | . | TRBV7-8 | CASSSWTETPYEQYF | TGTGCCAGCAGCTCGTGGACAGAAACCCCCTACGAGCAGTACTTC
. | TRBJ2-1 | . | TRBV9 | CASSSRAGGSYNEQFF | TGTGCCAGCAGCTCGCGAGCGGGCGGCTCCTACAATGAGCAGTTCTTC
. | TRBJ1-2 | . | TRBV6-5 | CASSYGNLYGYTF | TGTGCCAGCAGTTACGGGAACCTCTATGGCTACACCTTC
. | TRBJ2-2 | . | TRBV30 | CAWSVRGSDTGELFF | TGTGCCTGGAGTGTAAGGGGGAGTGACACCGGGGAGCTGTTTTTT
TRBD2 | TRBJ2-7 | once | TRBV28 | CASSFRSVAGVYLREQYF | TGTGCCAGCAGTTTCAGATCGGTAGCGGGAGTGTATCTGCGCGAGCAGTACTTC